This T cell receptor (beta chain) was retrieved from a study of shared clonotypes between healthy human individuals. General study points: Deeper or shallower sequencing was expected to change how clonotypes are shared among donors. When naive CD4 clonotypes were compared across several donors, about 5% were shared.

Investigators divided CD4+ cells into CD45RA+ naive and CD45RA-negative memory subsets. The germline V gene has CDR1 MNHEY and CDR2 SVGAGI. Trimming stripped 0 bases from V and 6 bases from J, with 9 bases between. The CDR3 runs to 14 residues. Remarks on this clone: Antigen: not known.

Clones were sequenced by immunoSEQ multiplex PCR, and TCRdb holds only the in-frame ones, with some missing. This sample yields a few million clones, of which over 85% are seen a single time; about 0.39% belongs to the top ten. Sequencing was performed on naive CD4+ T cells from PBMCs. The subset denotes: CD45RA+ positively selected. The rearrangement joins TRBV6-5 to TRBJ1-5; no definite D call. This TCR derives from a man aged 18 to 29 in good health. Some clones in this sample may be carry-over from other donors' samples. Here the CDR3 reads CASSYSSSTQPQHF. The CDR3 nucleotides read TGTGCCAGCAGTTACTCGTCTTCGACTCAGCCCCAGCATTTT.